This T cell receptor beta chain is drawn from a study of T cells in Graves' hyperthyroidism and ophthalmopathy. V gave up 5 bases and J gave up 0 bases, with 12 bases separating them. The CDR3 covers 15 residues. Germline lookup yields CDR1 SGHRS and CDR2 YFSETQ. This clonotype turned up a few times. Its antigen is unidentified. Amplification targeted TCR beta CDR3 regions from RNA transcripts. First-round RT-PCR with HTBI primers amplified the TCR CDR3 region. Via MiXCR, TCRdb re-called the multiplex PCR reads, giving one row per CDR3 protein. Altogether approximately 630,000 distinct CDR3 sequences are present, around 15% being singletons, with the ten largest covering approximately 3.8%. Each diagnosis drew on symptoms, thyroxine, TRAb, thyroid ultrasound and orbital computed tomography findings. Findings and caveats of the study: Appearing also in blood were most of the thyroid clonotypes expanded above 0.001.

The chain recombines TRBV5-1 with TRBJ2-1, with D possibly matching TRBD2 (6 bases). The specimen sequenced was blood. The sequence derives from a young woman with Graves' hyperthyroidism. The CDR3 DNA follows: TGCGCCAGCAGGATCAGCGGGCTCTCCTACAATGAGCAGTTCTTC. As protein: CASRISGLSYNEQFF.